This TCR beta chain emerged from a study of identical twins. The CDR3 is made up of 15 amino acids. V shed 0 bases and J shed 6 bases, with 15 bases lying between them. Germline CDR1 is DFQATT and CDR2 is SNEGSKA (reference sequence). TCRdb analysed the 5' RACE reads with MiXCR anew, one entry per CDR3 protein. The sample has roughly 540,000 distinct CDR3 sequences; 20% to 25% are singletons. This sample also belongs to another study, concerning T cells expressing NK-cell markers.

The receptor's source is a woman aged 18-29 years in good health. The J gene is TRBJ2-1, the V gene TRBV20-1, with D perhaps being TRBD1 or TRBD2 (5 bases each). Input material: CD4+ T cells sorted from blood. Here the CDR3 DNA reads TGCAGTGCTAGAGATCCCCTCGGGGCAGGCAATGAGCAGTTCTTC. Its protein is CSARDPLGAGNEQFF.